This note documents a single T cell receptor (beta chain) sequence. This sample is drawn from a study of T cells in Graves' hyperthyroidism and ophthalmopathy. Across the whole study: Peripheral blood samples were taken at initial diagnosis, prior to any treatment.

Amplified TCR beta CDR3 regions came from RNA transcripts. A set of HTBI primers served as the primers for a first-round RT-PCR of the TCR CDR3. Each CDR3 protein is one row after TCRdb ran MiXCR on the multiplex PCR reads. The sample consists of roughly 530,000 distinct CDR3 sequences, 17% of them appearing once. Orbital computed tomography, thyroid ultrasound, serum thyroxine and TRAb, and clinical symptoms together informed the diagnoses. This TCR came from a woman under 30 with Graves' ophthalmopathy. The sample was blood.

CDR3 sequence: CASSPLDRHSNQPQHF. Here the CDR3 DNA reads TGTGCCAGTAGTCCTCTGGACAGACATAGCAATCAGCCCCAGCATTTT. The chain links TRBV19 to TRBJ1-5; D is perhaps TRBD1 (6 bases). CDR3 length: 16 residues. Germline assignment: CDR1 LNHDA and CDR2 SQIVND (reference sequence). V was cut by 5 bases and J by 0 bases, with 14 bases left in between.